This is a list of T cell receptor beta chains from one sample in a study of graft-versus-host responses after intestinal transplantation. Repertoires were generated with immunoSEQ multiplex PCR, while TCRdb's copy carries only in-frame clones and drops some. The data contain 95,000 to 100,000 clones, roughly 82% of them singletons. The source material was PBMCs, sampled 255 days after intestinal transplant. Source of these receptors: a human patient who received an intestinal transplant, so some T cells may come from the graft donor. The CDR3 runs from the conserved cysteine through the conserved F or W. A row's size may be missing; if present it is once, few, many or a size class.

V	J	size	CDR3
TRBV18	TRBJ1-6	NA	CASSPYDRSSYNSPLHF
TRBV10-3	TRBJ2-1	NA	CAIMGATYNEQFF
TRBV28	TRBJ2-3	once	CASSPLGTSVLSPRTDTQYF
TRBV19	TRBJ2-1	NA	CASKEAGALSYNEQFF
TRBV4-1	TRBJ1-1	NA	CASSQDMNREGVPFF
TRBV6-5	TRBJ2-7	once	CASSYPGGYEQYF
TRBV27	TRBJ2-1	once	CASARLISYNEQFF
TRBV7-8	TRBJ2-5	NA	CASSREISHLETQYF
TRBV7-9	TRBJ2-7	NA	CASSPTSLAAEQYF
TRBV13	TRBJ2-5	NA	CASSLGHYQETQYF
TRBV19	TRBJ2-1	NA	CASSIDGRRSYNEQFF
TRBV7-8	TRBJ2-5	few	CASSLVSETQYF
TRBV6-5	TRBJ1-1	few	CASSYWAGRDGEAFF
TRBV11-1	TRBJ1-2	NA	CASSSRVGAQPEKVF
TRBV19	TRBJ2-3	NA	CASRTQYGGEWTDTQYF
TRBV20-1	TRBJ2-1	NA	CSATGYDEQFF
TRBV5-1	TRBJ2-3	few	CASSLATSGDSDTQYF
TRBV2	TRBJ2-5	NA	CASSAPGLAGVETQYF
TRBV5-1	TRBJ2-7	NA	CASSLASLPYEQYF
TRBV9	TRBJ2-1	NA	CASSPSPEIYEQFF
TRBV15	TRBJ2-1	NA	CATSREGGSPHNEQFF
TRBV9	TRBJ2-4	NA	CASSVVSVLAGGGSLAKNIQYF
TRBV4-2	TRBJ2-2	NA	CASSQPTPGGSTGELFF
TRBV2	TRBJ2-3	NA	CASSGGGTGVKTDTQYF
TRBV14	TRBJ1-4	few	CASSLSGDRNTKLFF
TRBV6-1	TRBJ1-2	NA	CASLGGYGYTF
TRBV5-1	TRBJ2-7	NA	CASGIGLDLNEQYF
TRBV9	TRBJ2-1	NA	CASSVATSGGGDEQFF
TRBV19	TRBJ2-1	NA	CASHGGRDNEQFF
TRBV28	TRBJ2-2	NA	CASSLLLLGRNTGELFF
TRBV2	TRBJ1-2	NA	CASSDWEGRYGYTF
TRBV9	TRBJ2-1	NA	CASSATYKPNEQFF
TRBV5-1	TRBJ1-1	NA	CASSLGDTEAFF
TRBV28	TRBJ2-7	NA	CASSTGGSSYEQYF
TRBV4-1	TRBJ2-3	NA	CASSQDLGRGADTQYF
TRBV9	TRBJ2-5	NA	CASSVEGAGETQYF
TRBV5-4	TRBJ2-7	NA	CASSEGLAGEEQYF
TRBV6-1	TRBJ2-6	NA	CASSEDLGTGANVLTF
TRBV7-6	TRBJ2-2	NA	CASSLEGQTYTGELFF
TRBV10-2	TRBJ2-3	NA	CASSEKTPDTQYF
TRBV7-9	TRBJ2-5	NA	CASSLVRQGGETQYF
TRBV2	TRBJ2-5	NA	CASSERRPKETQYF
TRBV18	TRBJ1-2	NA	CASSPRLDGRRENGYTF
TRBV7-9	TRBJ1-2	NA	CASSANPNYGYTF
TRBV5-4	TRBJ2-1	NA	CASSLAKSSGAHEQFF
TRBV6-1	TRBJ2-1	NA	CASSEPYEQFF
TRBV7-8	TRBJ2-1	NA	CASSLSLGGRVNEQFF
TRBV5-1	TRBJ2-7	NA	CASSRGSREHEQYF